This T cell receptor (beta chain) was documented in a study of T-cell reconstitution after alpha-beta-depleted transplantation in children. Researchers prepared the TCRbeta library using unique molecular identifiers, the study reports. TCRdb redid the calling of the PCR reads with MiXCR, one entry per CDR3 protein. The table has approximately 980,000 distinct CDR3 sequences, around 30% seen once. This CDR3 has 12 residues. The V and J ends lost 1 base and 6 bases respectively, with 8 bases between them. CDR1 and CDR2 (germline): SGHKS, YYEKEE (reference sequence). The material sequenced was PBMCs, mostly from graft donor cells, taken 360 days after TCRalphabeta/CD19-depleted stem cell transplant. This receptor was identified in a boy under two years old who had a stem cell transplant for SCID, so the T cells may come from the graft donor. The chain employs TRBV5-5 and TRBJ2-7; D is unresolved. CDR3 protein: CASSLILTEQYF. Here the CDR3 DNA reads TGTGCCAGCAGCTTGATTCTAACCGAGCAGTACTTC.